Following are 10 T cell receptor beta chains from one sample sequenced in a study of T-cell memory formation after mild COVID-19. Each CDR3 protein gets one entry after TCRdb re-called the 5' RACE reads with MiXCR. In the table there are around 450,000 distinct CDR3 sequences, 15% to 20% of which are singletons. The specimen was PBMCs or a T cell subset sorted from them (not recorded which). The receptor source for this set is an adult woman who had mild COVID-19 (a few samples of this study predate the infection). Cell type and time point are not known.

This clonotype occurred a few times. The chain employs TRBV6-5 and TRBJ2-2; D possibly corresponds to TRBD2 (5 bases). The CDR3 extends over 13 amino acids. Germline CDR1 and CDR2: MNHEY and SVGAGI. V was trimmed by 11 bases and J by 1 base, leaving 11 bases between them. The CDR3 nucleotides are TGTGCCGCCATGGCGGGGAACACCGGGGAGCTGTTTTTT. Protein: CAAMAGNTGELFF.

The chain couples TRBV29-1 to TRBJ1-1; D gene unclear. The CDR3 sequence is 13 residues long. Trimming took 3 bases from V and 3 from J, leaving 11 bases between them. Germline V gene data show CDR1 as SQVTM and CDR2 as ANQGSEA. CDR3 DNA: TGCAGCGTTGATGGGGTGGGAGACACTGAAGCTTTCTTT. This sequence encodes CSVDGVGDTEAFF. Supplemented by reference TRBV29-1 and TRBJ1-1, the full variable domain reads SAVISQKPSRDICQRGTSLTIQCQVDSQVTMMFWYRQQPGQSLTLIATANQGSEATYESGFVIDKFPISRPNLTFSTLTVSNMSPEDSSIYLCSVDGVGDTEAFFGQGTRLTVV.

This clonotype was observed a handful of times. This sequence joins TRBV20-1 and TRBJ2-3, with TRBD2 matching over 9 bases. J lost 2 bases, V lost 2 bases, and 8 bases had no gene match. The V gene's germline CDR1 is DFQATT and CDR2 SNEGSKA (reference sequence). The CDR3 runs 16 residues. DNA of the CDR3: TGCAGTGCTAGAAAGGCGGGACTAGCTTACACAGATACGCAGTATTTT. It yields the protein CSARKAGLAYTDTQYF.

CDR3 bases: TGCGCCAGCAGCTCCCCGGACCGGAGCTCCTACAATGAGCAGTTCTTC. Translating gives CASSSPDRSSYNEQFF. This rearrangement joins TRBV5-1 to TRBJ2-1; D not certain. Trimming stripped 3 bases from V and 0 bases from J, with 13 bases between. Germline V gives CDR1 SGHRS, CDR2 YFSETQ. CDR3 length equals 16 residues.

This chain links TRBV15 with TRBJ2-5; 7 bases line up with TRBD1. The germline V gene has CDR1 LNHNV and CDR2 YYDKDF (reference sequence). The V gene end was trimmed by 1 base and the J gene end by 3 bases; junction bases not matched to a gene: 5. The CDR3 covers 15 residues. CDR3 sequence reads: CATSRGRDSEETQYF. The DNA of the CDR3 is TGTGCCACCAGCAGAGGACGGGACAGCGAAGAGACCCAGTACTTC.

The table lists this clonotype with a few counts. The chain has TRBV9 and TRBJ2-2; 7 nucleotides align to TRBD1. Germline V CDR1 and CDR2: SGDLS, YYNGEE. With 0 bases clipped from V and 2 bases from J, the junction kept 7 bases outside the gene matches. This CDR3 has 17 residues. Here the CDR3 reads CASSVALDRLNTGELFF. CDR3 nucleotides: TGTGCCAGCAGCGTAGCTTTGGACAGGCTAAACACCGGGGAGCTGTTTTTT.

A few counts support this clonotype. CDR3 residues: CASSRLLGRLGYTGELFF. The DNA of the CDR3 is TGCGCCAGCAGCCGCCTCCTGGGACGATTGGGTTACACCGGGGAGCTGTTTTTT. V usage is TRBV4-1 and J usage is TRBJ2-2; D may correspond to TRBD1 or TRBD2 (5 bases each). With 4 bases removed from V and 3 bases from J, the gap between germline ends came to 21 bases. Germline loops: CDR1 MGHRA, CDR2 YSYEKL. The CDR3 length is 18 residues.

The chain is built from TRBV20-1 and TRBJ1-1, with D perhaps TRBD1 (6 bases). The CDR3 has 16 residues. Germline V lookup: CDR1 DFQATT, CDR2 SNEGSKA (reference sequence). Trimming took 5 bases from V and 4 from J, leaving 23 bases between them. As DNA, the CDR3 is TGCAGTGCTTGGACGGGAGGGGGGACGGGGTCCACTGAAGCTTTCTTT. Translated, it gives CSAWTGGGTGSTEAFF.

In this sample, this clonotype turned up a few times. The genes are TRBV10-3 and TRBJ2-7; D remains ambiguous. V was shortened by 2 bases and J by 5 bases, with 13 bases between the two germline ends. Germline V gives CDR1 ENHRY, CDR2 SYGVKD. The CDR3 covers 14 residues. CDR3: CAISEAVLRDEQYF. DNA for the CDR3: TGTGCCATCAGTGAGGCGGTACTCCGGGACGAGCAGTACTTC.

This clonotype was detected a few times. This chain connects TRBV12-3 or TRBV12-4 to TRBJ1-2; D uncertain. The CDR3 consists of 16 residues. V was cut by 7 bases and J by 4 bases, with 22 bases left in between. In nucleotides, the CDR3 is TGTGCCAGCACCCCAATTATGCGGGGTAAGGGCTATGGCTACACCTTC. Protein sequence: CASTPIMRGKGYGYTF.